A single sample is the source of the 32 T cell receptor beta chains below, sequenced in a study of HIV-infected patients and healthy controls. No cell fractionation was done, so the repertoire covers all unsorted peripheral blood T cells. cDNA was made from about 500 ng RNA using alpha and beta constant primers. Each of the alpha and beta chains got its own library through chain-specific third strand synthesis with indices. TCRdb analysed the 5' RACE reads with MiXCR anew, one entry per CDR3 protein. The data contain more than 15,000 distinct CDR3 sequences, more than 8.5% of them seen just once; the ten biggest clones take up approximately 5.1%. The specimen was blood. These TCRs come from an adult in good health.

In its sample, this clonotype was seen many times. This rearrangement joins TRBV7-9 to TRBJ2-5; 8 nucleotides agree with TRBD1. This CDR3 has 12 residues. Germline V gene sequence: CDR1 SEHNR, CDR2 FQNEAQ (reference sequence). Trimming took 8 bases from V and 3 from J; bases not matched to a gene: 2. CDR3 amino acids: CASDRGEETQYF. The CDR3 nucleotides read TGTGCCAGCGACAGGGGAGAAGAGACCCAGTACTTC.

This clonotype was seen many times. The chain carries TRBV12-3 or TRBV12-4 and TRBJ2-3; 15 nucleotides match TRBD2. The CDR3 loop spans 18 amino acids. With V trimmed by 5 bases and J by 5 bases, 11 bases remained unmatched. The CDR3 loop reads CASSPPRGGLAGGDTQYF. DNA for the CDR3: TGTGCCAGCAGTCCCCCCCGGGGGGGACTAGCGGGAGGAGATACGCAGTATTTT.

This clonotype has a count of ten or more. The rearrangement joins TRBV19 to TRBJ2-1; D gene unclear. This CDR3 is 14 amino acids long. Trimming removed 0 bases from V and 3 bases from J, with 6 bases in between. Looked up from germline, CDR1 is LNHDA and CDR2 is SQIVND (reference sequence). The CDR3 reads CASSIDPFYNEQFF. Written as DNA, the CDR3 is TGTGCCAGTAGTATAGACCCTTTCTACAATGAGCAGTTCTTC.

This clonotype was seen many times. The rearrangement joins TRBV29-1 to TRBJ2-7; 8 bases fit TRBD1. The V segment lost 6 bases and the J segment 3 bases; nucleotides outside the gene matches: 7. The CDR3 has 13 residues. Germline V gives CDR1 SQVTM, CDR2 ANQGSEA. CDR3 DNA sequence: TGCAGCGTGCGGACAGGGACGGACTACGAGCAGTACGTC. This gives the protein CSVRTGTDYEQYV.

At least ten counts were recorded for this clonotype. CDR3 in DNA: TGCGCCAGCAGCCACCCCTTGGTGAGCAATGAGCAGTTCTTC. Its translation: CASSHPLVSNEQFF. The rearrangement uses TRBV4-1 and TRBJ2-1, with unresolved D. The V end was cut by 3 bases, the J end by 6 bases, with 12 bases between. The CDR3 consists of 14 residues. Germline values: CDR1 MGHRA, CDR2 YSYEKL.

Many counts were recorded for this clonotype. J is TRBJ1-1 and V is TRBV5-6; D is possibly TRBD1 (6 bases). CDR1 SGHDT and CDR2 YYEEEE come from the germline V gene. Trimming removed 3 bases from V and 1 base from J, with 7 bases in between. The CDR3 length is 13 residues. The CDR3 DNA is TGTGCCAGCAGCTGGGGACAGAACACTGAAGCTTTCTTT. Translating it yields CASSWGQNTEAFF.

This clonotype has just a few counts. This chain links TRBV25-1 with TRBJ2-7; TRBD2 matches 9 bases. The V gene's germline CDR1 is MGHDK and CDR2 SYGVNS. With 7 bases clipped from V and 2 bases from J, the junction kept 6 bases outside the gene matches. The CDR3 has 14 amino acids. In DNA form, the CDR3 reads TGTGCCAGCATTAGGAGCGGGAGGCCCTACGAGCAGTACTTC. Its protein product is CASIRSGRPYEQYF.

This clonotype was counted only a few times. The rearrangement joins TRBV24-1 to TRBJ2-1; 8 positions agree with TRBD2. With V trimmed by 6 bases and J by 6 bases, 9 bases remained unmatched. Germline loops: CDR1 KGHDR, CDR2 SFDVKD. This CDR3 has 15 residues. CDR3 in amino acids: CATSPRGLAGNEQFF. CDR3 bases: TGTGCCACCAGTCCCCGGGGGCTAGCGGGCAATGAGCAGTTCTTC.

The genes are TRBV7-8 and TRBJ2-7, with D perhaps TRBD1 or TRBD2 (5 bases each). Germline CDR1 is SGHVS and CDR2 is FQNEAQ. The CDR3 has 17 amino acids. V lost 2 bases and J 0 bases, leaving 17 bases between the germline ends. Here the CDR3 DNA reads TGTGCCAGCAGCTTATCCTCCGGGACCGTGAGCTCCTACGAGCAGTACTTC. Translating gives CASSLSSGTVSSYEQYF.

By sample share, this clonotype is medium-sized. The chain recombines TRBV5-5 with TRBJ1-5; no firm D call. This CDR3 spans 14 amino acids. Germline lookup yields CDR1 SGHKS and CDR2 YYEKEE (reference sequence). V shed 4 bases and J shed 2 bases, with 10 bases lying between them. The CDR3 sequence: CASSREQGNQPQHF. The CDR3 DNA sequence: TGTGCCAGCAGCCGGGAGCAGGGCAATCAGCCCCAGCATTTT.

This clonotype was recorded many times. The chain couples TRBV9 to TRBJ2-1; no clear D gene. Germline CDR1 SGDLS, CDR2 YYNGEE. The CDR3 runs 14 residues. Trimming took 0 bases from V and 8 from J, leaving 12 bases between them. CDR3 nucleotides: TGTGCCAGCAGCGTAGAGGGTCGGGTCCATGAGCAGTTCTTC. Translating gives CASSVEGRVHEQFF. Drawing the rest from reference TRBV9 and TRBJ2-1, the complete variable domain is DSGVTQTPKHLITATGQRVTLRCSPRSGDLSVYWYQQSLDQGLQFLIQYYNGEERAKGNILERFSAQQFPDLHSELNLSSLELGDSALYFCASSVEGRVHEQFFGPGTRLTVL.

The rearrangement uses TRBV27 and TRBJ2-3; the match to TRBD2 covers 8 bases. Looked up from germline, CDR1 is MNHEY and CDR2 is SMNVEV (reference sequence). With V trimmed by 4 bases and J by 1 base, 16 bases remained unmatched. The CDR3 has 19 amino acids. The DNA of the CDR3 is TGTGCCAGCAGTTCTTTCCTACTAGCGGATTCGGGAGGCACAGATACGCAGTATTTT. Protein product: CASSSFLLADSGGTDTQYF.

V is TRBV6-5 and J is TRBJ2-4; no reliable D call. The CDR3 totals 14 residues. The germline CDR1 and CDR2 sequences are MNHEY and SVGAGI. Trimming removed 2 bases at V and 6 bases at J, with 11 bases between. The CDR3 nucleotides are TGTGCCAGCAGTTACGAAAGGACGGGAAACATTCAGTACTTC. This encodes CASSYERTGNIQYF.

This clonotype was recorded many times. This rearrangement joins TRBV12-3 or TRBV12-4 to TRBJ1-1; tentatively, D is TRBD1 (5 bases). V lost 7 bases, J lost 3 bases, and 12 bases lay in between. CDR3 length: 13 amino acids. This CDR3 reads CASTPWGDTEAFF. The DNA of the CDR3 is TGTGCCAGCACCCCCTGGGGGGACACTGAAGCTTTCTTT.

At least ten counts were recorded for this clonotype. As DNA, the CDR3 is TGTGCCAGTAGTATGGAGGTCAGGAGCAACACTGAAGCTTTCTTT. This translates into CASSMEVRSNTEAFF. The V gene is TRBV19, the J gene TRBJ1-1, with unresolved D. V lost 3 bases and J lost 2, with 13 bases in between. The CDR3 is made up of 15 amino acids. CDR1 is LNHDA, CDR2 SQIVND, per germline (reference sequence).

This chain uses TRBV14 with TRBJ2-7; 8 bases are shared with TRBD1. The CDR3 is made up of 14 amino acids. Losses at the gene ends were 4 bases for V and 0 bases for J; bases not matched to a gene: 2. Germline CDR1 and CDR2: SGHDN and FVKESK. CDR3 nucleotide sequence: TGTGCCAGCAGCCTGACAGGGGACTCCTACGAGCAGTACGTC. Amino acid sequence: CASSLTGDSYEQYV.

This clonotype qualifies as medium-sized (0.01 to 0.1%). The chain uses TRBV24-1 and TRBJ2-2, with 8 bases fitting TRBD2. The CDR3 contains 15 residues. Germline V gives CDR1 KGHDR, CDR2 SFDVKD. V trimming: 1 base; J trimming: 3 bases; junction bases outside the gene matches: 0. The CDR3, as DNA: TGTGCCACCAGTGATTTACTAGCGGACACCGGGGAGCTGTTTTTT. Its translation: CATSDLLADTGELFF.

This clonotype was counted ten times or more. This chain joins TRBV5-5 and TRBJ2-5; D perhaps matches TRBD2 (5 bases). This CDR3 is 16 amino acids long. Trimming removed 1 base from V and 5 bases from J, with 18 bases in between. The germline V gene has CDR1 SGHKS and CDR2 YYEKEE (reference sequence). CDR3 loop: CASSLNLAPRGETQYF. CDR3 DNA: TGTGCCAGCAGCTTGAATCTTGCCCCACGGGGTGAGACCCAGTACTTC.

The table lists this clonotype with many counts. The chain joins TRBV6-2 or TRBV6-3 to TRBJ2-1, with TRBD2 matching 11 bases. There are 18 residues in the CDR3. Trimming removed 2 bases from V and 9 bases from J; junction bases left unmatched: 15. Germline assignment: CDR1 MNHEY and CDR2 SVGEGT. This CDR3 is CASSYRPILAGDGREQFF. The CDR3 nucleotides read TGTGCCAGCAGTTACAGACCCATACTAGCGGGAGATGGTCGTGAGCAGTTCTTC.

By share of the sample, this clonotype is medium-sized. This chain links TRBV6-5 with TRBJ2-7; TRBD1 agrees at 7 bases. This CDR3 is built from 15 residues. J lost 4 bases, V lost 2 bases, and 8 bases had no gene match. Germline values: CDR1 MNHEY, CDR2 SVGAGI. The CDR3 region is CASSYRQGRSYEQYV. The CDR3 DNA is TGTGCCAGCAGTTACCGACAGGGTCGTAGTTACGAGCAGTACGTC.

In its sample, this clonotype was seen many times. The rearrangement links TRBV28 to TRBJ2-5; unclear D gene. Between the trimmed V and J ends, which lost 1 base and 5 bases, there was a span of 5 bases. CDR1 is MDHEN and CDR2 is SYDVKM in the germline V gene. The CDR3 consists of 12 residues. CDR3 DNA: TGTGCCAGCAGTTTATTGTCGGAGACCCAGTACTTC. Amino acids: CASSLLSETQYF.

Ten or more counts support this clonotype. V gene TRBV6-5 combines with J gene TRBJ2-1; D may be TRBD2 (6 bases). V shed 7 bases and J shed 8 bases, with 18 bases lying between them. This CDR3 region has 14 residues. Germline-derived CDR1 and CDR2 are MNHEY and SVGAGI. CDR3 sequence: CASTGPGSGYEQFF. CDR3 DNA: TGTGCCAGCACCGGACCCGGGAGTGGCTATGAGCAGTTCTTC.

The sample holds many counts of this clonotype. The V gene is TRBV4-1, the J gene TRBJ2-1; 10 bases align to TRBD2. This CDR3 comprises 19 residues. Germline lookup yields CDR1 MGHRA and CDR2 YSYEKL. J was trimmed by 4 bases and V by 3 bases; bases with no gene match: 15. DNA for the CDR3: TGCGCCAGCAGCCAGCTAGCGGGAGCGAGGCCCCCTCTTTACAATGAGCAGTTCTTC. Translation gives CASSQLAGARPPLYNEQFF.

The chain links TRBV7-9 to TRBJ2-3, with D possibly matching TRBD2 (5 bases). Germline CDR1 reads SEHNR; CDR2 reads FQNEAQ (reference sequence). With 2 bases removed from V and 2 bases from J, the gap between germline ends came to 14 bases. The CDR3 has 16 residues. The DNA of the CDR3 is TGTGCCAGCAGCTTATTGCCTAGCCGATTCACAGATACGCAGTATTTT. Protein product: CASSLLPSRFTDTQYF.

This clonotype is judged medium-sized. The chain links TRBV20-1 to TRBJ1-1; D possibly corresponds to TRBD1 (5 bases). This CDR3 region has 14 residues. The V end lost 0 bases, the J end lost 4 bases, and 12 bases lay between the germline ends. Germline lookup yields CDR1 DFQATT and CDR2 SNEGSKA (reference sequence). Written as DNA, the CDR3 is TGCAGTGCTAGAGAGGCAGGGTCGAGCACTGAAGCTTTCTTT. Protein sequence: CSAREAGSSTEAFF.

This clonotype is deemed medium-sized. The chain uses TRBV29-1 and TRBJ2-3, with 8 nucleotides matching TRBD1. CDR1 is SQVTM, CDR2 ANQGSEA, per germline. This CDR3 has 13 residues. V gave up 8 bases and J gave up 2 bases; unmatched junction bases: 6. The CDR3 nucleotides read TGCAGCCAAATCAGGGGGCTCACAGATACGCAGTATTTT. Protein: CSQIRGLTDTQYF.

This clonotype has a count of ten or more. This rearrangement joins TRBV5-4 to TRBJ1-1; D may be TRBD1 (6 bases). Trimming took off 3 bases at V and 0 bases at J, with 12 bases between the two ends. The CDR3 consists of 15 residues. CDR1 is SGHNT and CDR2 is YYREEE in the germline V gene (reference sequence). CDR3 bases: TGTGCCAGCAGCTCCAGGGACACCATGAACACTGAAGCTTTCTTT. It translates to CASSSRDTMNTEAFF.

This clonotype is deemed medium-sized. This chain connects TRBV7-9 to TRBJ2-7; D is possibly TRBD1 (6 bases). Trimming removed 1 base at V and 3 bases at J, with 16 bases between. The CDR3 spans 16 residues. Germline V lookup: CDR1 SEHNR, CDR2 FQNEAQ (reference sequence). CDR3 sequence: CASSLGGQGRSYEQYF. The CDR3 nucleotides are TGTGCCAGCAGCTTAGGGGGGCAGGGACGAAGCTACGAGCAGTACTTC.

This clonotype came up many times. The V and J genes are TRBV10-3 and TRBJ2-1; D remains unclear. The CDR3 spans 14 residues. Germline lookup yields CDR1 ENHRY and CDR2 SYGVKD. V was clipped by 6 bases and J by 6 bases, with 15 bases between them. The CDR3 is CAIRPVSLGNEQFF. The CDR3 nucleotides read TGTGCCATCAGACCGGTATCCCTGGGCAATGAGCAGTTCTTC.

The V gene is TRBV5-1, the J gene TRBJ2-3; 8 nucleotides line up with TRBD1. The CDR3 is made up of 14 amino acids. Losses at the gene ends were 4 bases for V and 3 bases for J; bases not matched to a gene: 4. Germline V gene data show CDR1 as SGHRS and CDR2 as YFSETQ. The CDR3 protein is CASSPGQGTDTQYF. The DNA for the CDR3 is TGCGCCAGCAGCCCTGGACAGGGAACAGATACGCAGTATTTT.

This clonotype appeared many times. The chain employs TRBV7-8 and TRBJ2-2; D remains ambiguous. V gave up 0 bases and J gave up 0 bases, with 8 bases separating them. This CDR3 contains 16 residues. Germline V gene data show CDR1 as SGHVS and CDR2 as FQNEAQ. This chain's CDR3 is CASSLAVRTNTGELFF. The CDR3 DNA reads as TGTGCCAGCAGCTTAGCTGTCAGGACGAACACCGGGGAGCTGTTTTTT.

This chain connects TRBV7-8 to TRBJ1-5; D remains ambiguous. Germline lookup yields CDR1 SGHVS and CDR2 FQNEAQ. V was pared by 2 bases and J by 4 bases, with 6 bases between. This CDR3 has 13 amino acids. In DNA, the CDR3 is TGTGCCAGCAGCTTATCTGTGAATCAGCCCCAGCATTTT. Translated: CASSLSVNQPQHF.